The clone carrying this T cell receptor beta chain occurred many times. Its antigen is not known. This specimen belongs to a study of human T cells and chemical hapten exposure. General study results and limits: Alopecia in all donors means immunity may differ from healthy individuals. In comparison with controls, expanded TCRs gave rise to a significantly larger number of large CDR3 similarity clusters.

The study used a library that attached unique molecular identifiers to individual cDNA molecules. TCRdb reprocessed the RACE reads with MiXCR, giving one entry per CDR3 protein. The data show some 170,000 distinct CDR3 sequences, with around a quarter seen just once and 2.1% held by the top ten. The time point here: patch test 3, about 24 weeks after DPC sensitization. Described treatment: therapeutic diphenylcyclopropenone sensitization with weekly scalp DPC. Patch tests were applied only after blood draws. This TCR derives from a woman younger than 30 with alopecia areata. Some clones in this sample may be carry-over from other donors' samples. The sample here was whole blood, taken in connection with sensitization to the hapten diphenylcyclopropenone (DPC).

The CDR3 coding sequence is TGTGCCAGCAGTTACGGACCTACCAACGCTCTAACCAAAAACATTCAGTACTTC. Amino acid sequence: CASSYGPTNALTKNIQYF. This chain links TRBV6-2 or TRBV6-3 with TRBJ2-4; no firm D call. CDR1 and CDR2 from the germline V gene are MNHEY and SVGEGT. Trimming pared 2 bases from V and 2 bases from J, leaving 19 bases between. This CDR3 region has 18 residues.